Listed below are T cell receptor beta chains from one sample, sequenced in a study of post-analysis software for immune sequencing data. TCRdb analysed the PCR reads with MiXCR anew, one entry per CDR3 protein. This table holds hundreds of thousands of distinct CDR3 sequences, 53% found once. The sample taken for sequencing was blood. All receptors come from a girl aged 10-17 years with multiple sclerosis. CDR3s include the opening cysteine and the closing phenylalanine or tryptophan. A D gene is named only where the DNA matches it firmly. Only part of the rows carry a size: once, few, many, or a class if the clone is expanded.

clone_size	v_call	j_call	d_call	cdr3_nt	cdr3_aa
.	TRBV29-1	TRBJ2-7	TRBD2	TGCAGCGTTACCGGACTAGCGGGAGTCTACGAGCAGTACTTC	CSVTGLAGVYEQYF
.	TRBV7-3	TRBJ2-5	.	TGTGCCAGCAGCTTAACCGTTTTGTCTGGCGGGGCAGGGCCTTCAGAGACCCAGTACTTC	CASSLTVLSGGAGPSETQYF
.	TRBV29-1	TRBJ1-2	.	TGCAGCGTTGATTTTTCAGGCTACTATGGCTACACCTTC	CSVDFSGYYGYTF
.	TRBV10-3	TRBJ2-1	TRBD2	TGTGCCATCAGTCTGGGACTAGCGGGAGACAATGAGCAGTTCTTC	CAISLGLAGDNEQFF
.	TRBV9	TRBJ2-5	.	TGTGCCAGCAGCTCCAGACAGGAGCAAGAGACCCAGTACTTC	CASSSRQEQETQYF
.	TRBV5-6	TRBJ2-7	TRBD1	TGTGCCAGCAGCATAGCCTCCGGGACAGGGTCGGGCGAGCAGTACTTC	CASSIASGTGSGEQYF
.	TRBV5-1	TRBJ1-1	.	TGCGCCAGCAGCTTGGGATTACCGGGGCCTGAAGCTTTCTTT	CASSLGLPGPEAFF
.	TRBV6-5	TRBJ2-4	.	TGTGCCAGCAGTTACTCAGTAGGAATGAACATTCAGTACTTC	CASSYSVGMNIQYF
.	TRBV3-1	TRBJ2-5	.	TGTGCCAGCAGCCAAGATATCAGGGGGGAAGAGACCCAGTACTTC	CASSQDIRGEETQYF
.	TRBV18	TRBJ1-1	.	TGTGCCAGCTCACCGACAAAAGAGAACACTGAAGCTTTCTTT	CASSPTKENTEAFF
.	TRBV20-1	TRBJ2-7	.	TGCAGTGCTAGTACAGGCCCAACCTACGAGCAGTACTTC	CSASTGPTYEQYF
few	TRBV12-3/TRBV12-4	TRBJ2-3	.	TGTGCCAGCACCCCCGGTGGGGCGCGTACGCAGTATTTT	CASTPGGARTQYF
.	TRBV20-1	TRBJ2-7	.	TGCAGTGCTCGCGACCGGAGTTCCTGGGATGCCTCCTACGAGCAGTACTTC	CSARDRSSWDASYEQYF
.	TRBV29-1	TRBJ2-3	.	TGCAGCGGTTGGGGGCTCACAGATACGCAGTATTTT	CSGWGLTDTQYF
.	TRBV7-9	TRBJ2-7	.	TGTGCCAGCAGACACGACGGGACCTCCTACGAGCAGTACTTC	CASRHDGTSYEQYF